The 10 T cell receptor beta chains below come from one sample, sequenced in a study of tumor-infiltrating lymphocytes in oesophageal squamous cell carcinoma. Using its own MiXCR run on the PCR reads, TCRdb lists one record per CDR3 protein. The data hold under 12,000 distinct CDR3 sequences, with 40% to 60% observed a single time. Source material: esophageal tumor tissue. Receptors were obtained from a female donor with esophageal squamous cell carcinoma.

In nucleotides, the CDR3 is TGTGCCAGCAGCCCTAGGACCTGGCAGAACACTGAAGCTTTCTTT. Amino acids: CASSPRTWQNTEAFF. This chain joins TRBV7-8 and TRBJ1-1; no definite D call. Germline CDR1 is SGHVS and CDR2 is FQNEAQ. Trimming left V 5 bases short and J 1 base short, with 14 bases between. This CDR3 contains 15 residues.

The chain combines TRBV11-2 with TRBJ2-7, with 15 bases lining up with TRBD2. The better agreement between TRBJ2-1 and the DNA end casts doubt on the J call. Germline CDR1 is SGHAT and CDR2 is FQNNGV. The CDR3 has 18 residues. CDR3 protein: CASSLGGLAGGPYNEQFF. The CDR3 bases are TGTGCCAGCAGCTTAGGAGGACTAGCGGGAGGGCCTTACAATGAGCAGTTCTTC.

This rearrangement joins TRBV7-4 to TRBJ2-3; maybe TRBD1 (5 bases). This CDR3 contains 14 residues. The germline CDR1 and CDR2 sequences are SGHVT and SQSDAQ. V lost 3 bases, J lost 3 bases, and 10 bases lay in between. CDR3 sequence: CASSFGQGTDTQYF. Written as DNA, the CDR3 is TGTGCCAGCAGCTTCGGGCAGGGAACAGATACGCAGTATTTT. The whole variable domain, remainder taken from reference TRBV7-4 and TRBJ2-3, is GAGVSQSPRYKVAKRGRDVALRCDSISGHVTLYWYRQTLGQGSEVLTYSQSDAQRDKSGRPSGRFSAERPERSVSTLKIQRTEQGDSAVYLCASSFGQGTDTQYFGPGTRLTVL.

This clonotype is judged medium-sized. The V and J genes are TRBV10-2 and TRBJ2-7; 9 nucleotides agree with TRBD1. The J segment lost 5 bases and the V segment lost 6 bases, leaving 5 bases of the junction unmatched. This CDR3 is 13 amino acids long. Germline lookup yields CDR1 WSHSY and CDR2 SAAADI. The CDR3 reads CASRGQGNNEQYF. DNA for the CDR3: TGCGCCAGCAGAGGACAGGGGAACAACGAGCAGTACTTC.

The chain joins TRBV6-5 to TRBJ1-2; D is perhaps TRBD1 (6 bases). CDR1 MNHEY and CDR2 SVGAGI come from the germline V gene. Trimming took off 5 bases at V and 7 bases at J, with 11 bases between the two ends. The CDR3 spans 12 residues. CDR3 amino acids: CASSEDRSGYTF. The CDR3 DNA reads as TGTGCCAGCAGTGAGGACAGATCTGGCTACACCTTC.

The chain recombines TRBV7-3 with TRBJ2-7; the match to TRBD1 covers 7 bases. The DNA matches TRBJ1-2 better at its end, which makes the J call doubtful. CDR3 size: 16 residues. CDR1 SGHTA and CDR2 FQGTGA come from the germline V gene. DNA of the CDR3: TGTGCCAGCAGCTTAACTTCGGGACAGTTCCCCTATGGCTACACCTTC. This gives the protein CASSLTSGQFPYGYTF.

A few counts support this clonotype. V and J are TRBV3-1 and TRBJ2-5; D is uncertain. Per the germline V gene, CDR1 is LGHDT and CDR2 is YNNKEL (reference sequence). Trimming removed 6 bases from V and 2 bases from J, with 7 bases in between. This CDR3 region has 12 residues. The CDR3 DNA follows: TGTGCCAGCAGGGGGAAGCAAGAGACCCAGTACTTC. Its translation is CASRGKQETQYF.

V and J are TRBV7-6 and TRBJ1-4, with D perhaps TRBD1 (5 bases). The J call is uncertain, as TRBJ2-3 better fits the DNA end. The CDR3 sequence is 15 residues long. Looked up from germline, CDR1 is SGHVS and CDR2 is FNYEAQ. The CDR3 nucleotides are TGTGCCAGCAGTTCTCTAGGGGAACTCACAGATACGCAGTATTTT. This sequence encodes CASSSLGELTDTQYF.

This clonotype was counted only a few times. The missing conserved phenylalanine or tryptophan at the end of this CDR3 makes a read error likely. The limits of the CDR3 on the DNA are not certain, so only TCRdb's listed CDR3 is given. The chain uses TRBV6-1 and TRBJ2-1; no DNA check was done on the table's D call, TRBD1. The germline CDR1 and CDR2 sequences are MNHNS and SASEGT. The CDR3 adds up to 17 amino acids, both ends counted. The chain's CDR3 is CASKEGGGLIYGYTFGS.

The chain joins TRBV7-9 to TRBJ2-5; 12 bases line up with TRBD2. TRBJ2-1 matches the DNA end more closely, so the J call is doubtful. Looked up from germline, CDR1 is SEHNR and CDR2 is FQNEAQ (reference sequence). This CDR3 spans 19 amino acids. Written as DNA, the CDR3 is TGTGCCAGCAGCTTATATGGACTAGCGGGACCCGAGGGAGGGAATGAGCAGTTCTTC. Encoded protein: CASSLYGLAGPEGGNEQFF.